Detailed here is one T cell receptor (beta chain). The antigen is not known. The data originate from a study of shared clonotypes between healthy human individuals. Study conclusions and caveats: Clonotypes not shared had lower generation probabilities than those common to all four donors. Researchers sampled blood only, noting tissue repertoires likely differ.

The assay used deep level. The assay was immunoSEQ multiplex PCR, and TCRdb's table has in-frame clones only and misses some. The sample has about 2.4 million clones; 80% to 95% are singletons. Germline CDR1 MDHEN, CDR2 SYDVKM. There are 17 residues in the CDR3. With V trimmed by 5 bases and J by 5 bases, 11 bases remained unmatched. The chain joins TRBV28 to TRBJ2-2; 10 bases line up with TRBD1. Sequenced sample: naive CD4+ T cells from PBMCs. Subset in this sample: CD45RA+ positively selected. This TCR was sampled from a man aged 18 to 30 in good health. Some clones in this sample may be carry-over from other donors' samples. The CDR3 protein is CASSATLTGGLTGELFF. CDR3 bases: TGTGCCAGCAGTGCAACCCTGACAGGGGGCTTGACCGGGGAGCTGTTTTTT.